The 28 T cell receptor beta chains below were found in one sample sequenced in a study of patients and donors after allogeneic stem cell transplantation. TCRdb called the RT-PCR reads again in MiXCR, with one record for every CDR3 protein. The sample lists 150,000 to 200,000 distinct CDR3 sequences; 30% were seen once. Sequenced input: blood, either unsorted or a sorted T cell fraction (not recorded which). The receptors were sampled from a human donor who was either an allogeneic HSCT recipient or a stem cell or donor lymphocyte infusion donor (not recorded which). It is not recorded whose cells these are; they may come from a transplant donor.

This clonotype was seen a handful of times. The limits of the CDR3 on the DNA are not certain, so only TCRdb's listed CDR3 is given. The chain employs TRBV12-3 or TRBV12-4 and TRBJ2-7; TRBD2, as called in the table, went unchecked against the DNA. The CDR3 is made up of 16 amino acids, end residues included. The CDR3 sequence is CASSFVLVGPSYEQYF.

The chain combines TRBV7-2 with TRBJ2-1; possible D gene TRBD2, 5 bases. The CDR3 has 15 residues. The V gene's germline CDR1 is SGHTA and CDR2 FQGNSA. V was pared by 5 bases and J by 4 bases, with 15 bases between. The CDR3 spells CASSQRNYGYNEQFF. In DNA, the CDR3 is TGTGCCAGCAGCCAGCGGAACTATGGGTACAATGAGCAGTTCTTC. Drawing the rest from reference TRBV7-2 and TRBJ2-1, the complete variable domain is GAGVSQSPSNKVTEKGKDVELRCDPISGHTALYWYRQSLGQGLEFLIYFQGNSAPDKSGLPSDRFSAERTGGSVSTLTIQRTQQEDSAVYLCASSQRNYGYNEQFFGPGTRLTVL.

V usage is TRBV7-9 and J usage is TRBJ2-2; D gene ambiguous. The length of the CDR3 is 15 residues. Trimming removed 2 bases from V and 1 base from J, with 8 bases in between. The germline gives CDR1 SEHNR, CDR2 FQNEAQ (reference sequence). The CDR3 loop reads CASSLTLRNTGELFF. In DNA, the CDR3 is TGTGCCAGCAGCTTAACCCTGAGGAACACCGGGGAGCTGTTTTTT.

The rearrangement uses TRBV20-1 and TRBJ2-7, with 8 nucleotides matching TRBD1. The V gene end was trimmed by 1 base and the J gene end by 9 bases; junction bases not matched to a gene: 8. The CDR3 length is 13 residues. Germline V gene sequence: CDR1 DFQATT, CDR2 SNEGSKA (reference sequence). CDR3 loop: CSARGARGLGQYF. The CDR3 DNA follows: TGCAGTGCTAGAGGAGCCAGGGGGCTTGGGCAGTACTTC.

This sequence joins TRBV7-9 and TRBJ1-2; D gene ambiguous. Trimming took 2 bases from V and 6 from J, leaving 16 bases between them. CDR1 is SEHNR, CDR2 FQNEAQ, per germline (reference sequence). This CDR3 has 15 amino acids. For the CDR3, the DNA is TGTGCCAGCAGCTTATATGGGTCCACAACTAATGGCTACACCTTC. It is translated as CASSLYGSTTNGYTF. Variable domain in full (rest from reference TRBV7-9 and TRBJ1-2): DTGVSQNPRHKITKRGQNVTFRCDPISEHNRLYWYRQTLGQGPEFLTYFQNEAQLEKSRLLSDRFSAERPKGSFSTLEIQRTEQGDSAMYLCASSLYGSTTNGYTFGSGTRLTVV.

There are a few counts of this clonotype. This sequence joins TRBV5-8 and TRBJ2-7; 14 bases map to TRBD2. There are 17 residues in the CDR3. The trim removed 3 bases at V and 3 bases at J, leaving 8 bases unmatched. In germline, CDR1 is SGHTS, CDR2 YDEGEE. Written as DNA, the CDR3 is TGTGCCAGCAGCTCATCCGGGACTAGCGGGAGTAACTACGAGCAGTACTTC. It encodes CASSSSGTSGSNYEQYF.

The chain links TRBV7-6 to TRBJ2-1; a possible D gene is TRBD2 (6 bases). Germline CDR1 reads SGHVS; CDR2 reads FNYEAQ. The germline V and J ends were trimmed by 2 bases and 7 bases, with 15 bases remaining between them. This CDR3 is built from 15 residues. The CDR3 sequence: CASSLYGSVANEQFF. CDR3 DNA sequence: TGTGCCAGCAGCTTATACGGGAGCGTAGCAAATGAGCAGTTCTTC.

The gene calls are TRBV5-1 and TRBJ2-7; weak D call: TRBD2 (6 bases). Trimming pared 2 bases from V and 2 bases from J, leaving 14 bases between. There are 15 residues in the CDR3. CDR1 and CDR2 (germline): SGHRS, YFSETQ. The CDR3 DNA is TGCGCCAGCAGCTTTGGGTTAGCGGAAACCTACGAGCAGTACTTC. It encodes CASSFGLAETYEQYF.

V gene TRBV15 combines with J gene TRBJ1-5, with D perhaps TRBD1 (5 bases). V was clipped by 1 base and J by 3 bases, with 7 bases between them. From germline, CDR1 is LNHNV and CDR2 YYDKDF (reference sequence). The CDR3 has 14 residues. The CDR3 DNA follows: TGTGCCACCAGCAGAGGACAGATCAATCAGCCCCAGCATTTT. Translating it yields CATSRGQINQPQHF.

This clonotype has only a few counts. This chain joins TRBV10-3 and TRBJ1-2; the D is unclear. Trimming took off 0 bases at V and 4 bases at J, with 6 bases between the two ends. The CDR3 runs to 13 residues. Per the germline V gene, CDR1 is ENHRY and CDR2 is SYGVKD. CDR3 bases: TGTGCCATCAGTGAGTCGGCGCGCTATGGCTACACCTTC. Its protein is CAISESARYGYTF.

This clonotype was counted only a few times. In DNA, the CDR3 is TGTGCCACCAACGGACAGGGAGGGCAGTTCTTC. This translates into CATNGQGGQFF. The chain carries TRBV24-1 and TRBJ2-1, with 8 bases aligning to TRBD1. This CDR3 has 11 residues. The germline V gene encodes CDR1 KGHDR and CDR2 SFDVKD. Losses at the gene ends were 8 bases for V and 12 bases for J; bases not matched to a gene: 5.

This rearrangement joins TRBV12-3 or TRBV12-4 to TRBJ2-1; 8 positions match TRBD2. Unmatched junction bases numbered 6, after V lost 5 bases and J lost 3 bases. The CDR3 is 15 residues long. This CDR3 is CASSRLTSGYNEQFF. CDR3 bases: TGTGCCAGCAGTCGGCTTACTAGCGGCTACAATGAGCAGTTCTTC.

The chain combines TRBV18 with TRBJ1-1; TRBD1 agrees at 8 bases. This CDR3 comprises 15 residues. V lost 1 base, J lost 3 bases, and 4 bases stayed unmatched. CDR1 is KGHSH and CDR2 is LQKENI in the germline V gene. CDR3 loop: CASSPLQGADTEAFF. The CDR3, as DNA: TGTGCCAGCTCACCACTCCAGGGGGCCGACACTGAAGCTTTCTTT.

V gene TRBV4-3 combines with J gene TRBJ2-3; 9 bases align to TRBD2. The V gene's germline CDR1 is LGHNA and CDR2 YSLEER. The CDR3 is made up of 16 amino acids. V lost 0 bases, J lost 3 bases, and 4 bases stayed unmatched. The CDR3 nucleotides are TGCGCCAGCAGCCAAGACGTAGGACTAGCGACAGATACGCAGTATTTT. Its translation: CASSQDVGLATDTQYF.

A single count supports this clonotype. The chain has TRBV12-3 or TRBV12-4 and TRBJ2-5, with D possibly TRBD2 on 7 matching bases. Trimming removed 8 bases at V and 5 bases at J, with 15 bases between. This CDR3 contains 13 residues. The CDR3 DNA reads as TGTGCCAGCGTTGGGGGGGCCTGGGAGACCCAGTACTTC. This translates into CASVGGAWETQYF.

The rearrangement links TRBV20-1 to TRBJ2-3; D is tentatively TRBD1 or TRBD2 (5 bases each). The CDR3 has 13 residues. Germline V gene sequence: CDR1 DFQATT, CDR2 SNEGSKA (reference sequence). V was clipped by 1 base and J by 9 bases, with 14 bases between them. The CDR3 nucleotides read TGCAGTGCTAGAGGGCTCACTGGGGGAACGCAGTATTTT. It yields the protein CSARGLTGGTQYF.

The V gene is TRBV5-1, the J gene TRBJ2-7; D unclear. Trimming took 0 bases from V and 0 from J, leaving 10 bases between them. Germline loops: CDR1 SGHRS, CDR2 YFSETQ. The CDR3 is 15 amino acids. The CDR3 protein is CASSLAGMVSYEQYF. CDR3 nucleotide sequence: TGCGCCAGCAGCTTGGCAGGAATGGTCTCCTACGAGCAGTACTTC.

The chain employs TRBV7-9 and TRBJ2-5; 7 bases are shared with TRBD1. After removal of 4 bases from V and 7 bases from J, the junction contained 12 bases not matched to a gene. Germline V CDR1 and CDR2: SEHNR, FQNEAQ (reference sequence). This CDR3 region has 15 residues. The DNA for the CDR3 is TGTGCCAGCAGCTCAAACAGACAGGGAGTCGGGACCCAGTACTTC. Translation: CASSSNRQGVGTQYF.

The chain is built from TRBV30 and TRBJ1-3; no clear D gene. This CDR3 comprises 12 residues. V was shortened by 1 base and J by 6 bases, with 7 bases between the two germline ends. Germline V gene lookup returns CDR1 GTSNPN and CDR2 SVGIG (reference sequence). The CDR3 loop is CAWSAGSNTIYF. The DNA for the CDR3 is TGTGCCTGGAGTGCTGGGTCAAACACCATATATTTT.

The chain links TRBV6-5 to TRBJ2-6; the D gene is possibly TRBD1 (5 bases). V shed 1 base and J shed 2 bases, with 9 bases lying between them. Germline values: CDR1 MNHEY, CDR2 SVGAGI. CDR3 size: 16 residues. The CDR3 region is CASSYFTGAGANVLTF. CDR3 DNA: TGTGCCAGCAGTTACTTTACAGGTGCTGGGGCCAACGTCCTGACTTTC.

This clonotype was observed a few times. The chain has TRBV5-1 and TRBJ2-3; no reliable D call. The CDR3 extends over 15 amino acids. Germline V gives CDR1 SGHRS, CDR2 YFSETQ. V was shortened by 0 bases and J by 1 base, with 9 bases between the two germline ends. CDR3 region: CASSLVLLGTDTQYF. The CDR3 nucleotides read TGCGCCAGCAGCTTGGTGTTGCTCGGCACAGATACGCAGTATTTT.

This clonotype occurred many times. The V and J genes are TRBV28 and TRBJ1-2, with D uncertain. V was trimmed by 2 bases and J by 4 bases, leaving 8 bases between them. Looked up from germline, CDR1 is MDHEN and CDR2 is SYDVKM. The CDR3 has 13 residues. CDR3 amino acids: CASSLTRIYGYTF. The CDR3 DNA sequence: TGTGCCAGCAGTTTAACCCGTATCTATGGCTACACCTTC.

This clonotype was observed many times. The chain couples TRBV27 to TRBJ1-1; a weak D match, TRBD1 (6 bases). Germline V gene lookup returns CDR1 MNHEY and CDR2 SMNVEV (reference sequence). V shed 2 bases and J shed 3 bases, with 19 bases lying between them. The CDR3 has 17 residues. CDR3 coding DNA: TGTGCCAGCAGTTTAGAGAGGACAGCTGGTGGGGACACTGAAGCTTTCTTT. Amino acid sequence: CASSLERTAGGDTEAFF.

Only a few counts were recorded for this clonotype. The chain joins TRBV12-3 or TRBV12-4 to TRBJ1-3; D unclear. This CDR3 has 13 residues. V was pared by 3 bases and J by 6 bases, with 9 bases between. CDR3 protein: CASSFYTLNTIYF. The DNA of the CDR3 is TGTGCCAGCAGTTTCTACACTCTAAACACCATATATTTT.

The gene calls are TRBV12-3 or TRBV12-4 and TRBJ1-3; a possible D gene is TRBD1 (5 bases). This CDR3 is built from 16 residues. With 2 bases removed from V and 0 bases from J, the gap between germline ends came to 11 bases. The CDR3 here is CASSLRDGSSGNTIYF. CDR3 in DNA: TGTGCCAGCAGTTTAAGGGACGGTTCCTCTGGAAACACCATATATTTT.

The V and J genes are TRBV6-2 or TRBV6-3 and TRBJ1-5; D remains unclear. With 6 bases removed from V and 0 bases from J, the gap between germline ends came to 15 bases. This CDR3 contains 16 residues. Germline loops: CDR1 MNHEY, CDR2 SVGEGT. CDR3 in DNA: TGTGCCAGCAGCTACCCCTGGGATACTAGCAATCAGCCCCAGCATTTT. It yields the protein CASSYPWDTSNQPQHF.

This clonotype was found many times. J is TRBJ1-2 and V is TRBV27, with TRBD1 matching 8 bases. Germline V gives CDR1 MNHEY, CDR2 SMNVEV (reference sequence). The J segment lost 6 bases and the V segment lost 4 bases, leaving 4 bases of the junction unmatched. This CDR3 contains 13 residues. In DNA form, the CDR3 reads TGTGCCAGCAGTTGGGCAGGGGGCCATGGCTACACCTTC. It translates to CASSWAGGHGYTF.

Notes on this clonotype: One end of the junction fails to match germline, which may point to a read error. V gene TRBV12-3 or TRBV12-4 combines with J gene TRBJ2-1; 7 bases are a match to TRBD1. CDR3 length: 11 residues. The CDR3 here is CALSSSRGPIF. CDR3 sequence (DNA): TGTGCTTTGAGCAGTTCGAGGGGGCCCATCTTC.